The 22 T cell receptor beta chains in this list originate from one sample, sequenced in a study of blood T cell repertoires in COVID-19. TCRdb's table, derived via immunoSEQ multiplex PCR, lists solely in-frame clones and lacks some. The sample lists 120,000 to 150,000 clones; about 86% were seen once. The sequencing sample was made of peripheral blood. The receptor set was obtained from a woman aged 55-75 years with acute or convalescent COVID-19.

The chain has TRBV6-5 and TRBJ2-7, with 7 nucleotides matching TRBD2. V trimming: 5 bases; J trimming: 1 base; junction bases outside the gene matches: 5. The CDR3 contains 14 residues. Germline loops: CDR1 MNHEY, CDR2 SVGAGI. CDR3 in amino acids: CASSNGGGSYEQYF. CDR3 DNA sequence: TGTGCCAGCAGTAATGGGGGGGGATCCTACGAGCAGTACTTC.

The chain joins TRBV6-1 to TRBJ1-2; 8 nucleotides align to TRBD1. CDR1 and CDR2 from the germline V gene are MNHNS and SASEGT. CDR3 length: 16 amino acids. V trimming: 0 bases; J trimming: 8 bases; junction bases outside the gene matches: 11. CDR3 protein: CASSEARGWDRRGYTF. CDR3 coding DNA: TGTGCCAGCAGTGAAGCTCGAGGGTGGGACAGGAGAGGCTACACCTTC.

This sequence joins TRBV25-1 and TRBJ2-2; 10 bases match TRBD2. The germline CDR1 and CDR2 sequences are MGHDK and SYGVNS. Unmatched junction bases numbered 4, after V lost 4 bases and J lost 5 bases. The CDR3 totals 15 residues. In DNA form, the CDR3 reads TGTGCCAGCAGTGCTCTAGCGGGGGCTACCGGGGAGCTGTTTTTT. This encodes CASSALAGATGELFF. Using reference TRBV25-1 and TRBJ2-2 for the parts outside the CDR3, the full variable domain is EADIYQTPRYLVIGTGKKITLECSQTMGHDKMYWYQQDPGMELHLIHYSYGVNSTEKGDLSSESTVSRIRTEHFPLTLESARPSHTSQYLCASSALAGATGELFFGEGSRLTVL.

This chain links TRBV15 with TRBJ2-1, with a weak D call TRBD2 (5 bases). CDR3 length equals 15 residues. The germline V gene encodes CDR1 LNHNV and CDR2 YYDKDF (reference sequence). Deletions cut 4 bases from V and 7 bases from J, with 17 bases between. Here the CDR3 DNA reads TGTGCCACCAGCACCGACGGCGGGTTATGGAATGAGCAGTTCTTC. This gives the protein CATSTDGGLWNEQFF.

This clone was recorded only once. The chain is built from TRBV19 and TRBJ1-6; D possibly corresponds to TRBD1 (5 bases). The germline V gene encodes CDR1 LNHDA and CDR2 SQIVND (reference sequence). The V gene lost 3 bases and the J gene lost 7 bases, with 10 bases spanning the gap. The CDR3 length is 14 residues. The CDR3 region has the DNA TGTGCCAGTAGTATGGTGCAGGGAAATTCACCCCTCCACTTT. Translating it yields CASSMVQGNSPLHF.

This clone was counted once. This chain joins TRBV2 and TRBJ2-1; 8 nucleotides match TRBD1. The CDR3 covers 14 residues. V shed 9 bases and J 7 bases; nucleotides not matched to a gene: 11. Germline V gives CDR1 SNHLY, CDR2 FYNNEI. The CDR3 reads CASGTGLLGNEQFF. CDR3 DNA sequence: TGTGCCAGTGGGACAGGTCTCTTGGGGAATGAGCAGTTCTTC.

The chain recombines TRBV4-1 with TRBJ2-5; 7 bases map to TRBD1. Looked up from germline, CDR1 is MGHRA and CDR2 is YSYEKL. The CDR3 spans 16 residues. The J segment lost 2 bases and the V segment lost 1 base, leaving 7 bases of the junction unmatched. This CDR3 is CASSQAQQGFQETQYF. CDR3 bases: TGCGCCAGCAGCCAAGCTCAACAGGGGTTTCAAGAGACCCAGTACTTC.

V gene TRBV24-1 combines with J gene TRBJ1-5, with D perhaps TRBD1 (6 bases). Trimming took 4 bases from V and 7 from J, leaving 19 bases between them. In germline, CDR1 is KGHDR, CDR2 SFDVKD. The CDR3 extends over 16 amino acids. Here the CDR3 DNA reads TGTGCCACCAGTGACTCCGGGACACTTATAATGCAGCCCCAGCATTTT. It yields the protein CATSDSGTLIMQPQHF.

This chain links TRBV5-4 with TRBJ1-2; a possible D gene is TRBD1 (6 bases). In germline, CDR1 is SGHNT, CDR2 YYREEE (reference sequence). The V end lost 7 bases, the J end lost 4 bases, and 17 bases lay between the germline ends. The CDR3 runs to 14 residues. In DNA, the CDR3 is TGTGCCAGCTATTCTACAGGGACCCTCTATGGCTACACCTTC. Its translation: CASYSTGTLYGYTF.

This clone was seen only a few times. This chain uses TRBV11-2 with TRBJ1-2; 9 bases fit TRBD1. This CDR3 contains 14 residues. Germline V CDR1 and CDR2: SGHAT, FQNNGV. J was trimmed by 3 bases and V by 5 bases; bases with no gene match: 4. The CDR3 bases are TGTGCCAGCAGCGCGAGGACAGGGGACTATGGCTACACCTTC. Its translation: CASSARTGDYGYTF.

The rearrangement uses TRBV28 and TRBJ2-3; 7 positions agree with TRBD1. This CDR3 has 15 residues. After removal of 7 bases from V and 3 bases from J, the junction contained 10 bases not matched to a gene. From germline, CDR1 is MDHEN and CDR2 SYDVKM. The CDR3 protein is CASTLRDSTTDTQYF. Written as DNA, the CDR3 is TGTGCCAGCACCCTCCGGGACAGCACAACAGATACGCAGTATTTT.

The chain employs TRBV6-5 and TRBJ1-2, with 9 nucleotides matching TRBD1. This CDR3 has 14 amino acids. The germline CDR1 and CDR2 sequences are MNHEY and SVGAGI. Unmatched junction bases numbered 5, after V lost 4 bases and J lost 5 bases. CDR3 protein: CASSSDRGSYGYTF. The CDR3 DNA reads TGTGCCAGCAGTTCAGACAGGGGGTCGTATGGCTACACCTTC.

This chain joins TRBV4-1 and TRBJ1-1; a possible D gene is TRBD1 (6 bases). The V and J ends lost 5 bases and 1 base respectively, with 20 bases between them. The CDR3 is 17 amino acids. Germline V gives CDR1 MGHRA, CDR2 YSYEKL. The CDR3 DNA reads as TGCGCCAGCAGCGGAGCCGGGACACTCCTGCCGAACACTGAAGCTTTCTTT. It codes for CASSGAGTLLPNTEAFF.

J is TRBJ1-5 and V is TRBV19; D is perhaps TRBD1 (5 bases). CDR1 LNHDA and CDR2 SQIVND come from the germline V gene (reference sequence). The CDR3 runs 16 residues. V was cut by 3 bases and J by 9 bases, with 21 bases left in between. The CDR3 DNA is TGTGCCAGTAGTATTATTCAGGGCCTCAGTGCCCTGCCCCAGCATTTT. Amino acids: CASSIIQGLSALPQHF.

This clone turned up a few times. The chain joins TRBV9 to TRBJ2-2; D is ambiguous. Deletions cut 2 bases from V and 5 bases from J, with 4 bases between. This CDR3 has 12 amino acids. CDR1 and CDR2 (germline): SGDLS, YYNGEE. The CDR3 reads CASSVLTGELFF. The DNA of the CDR3 is TGTGCCAGCAGCGTGCTAACCGGGGAGCTGTTTTTT.

In this sample, this clone turned up once. The chain joins TRBV19 to TRBJ1-1, with D unclear. The CDR3 totals 14 residues. CDR1 and CDR2 (germline): LNHDA, SQIVND (reference sequence). Deletions cut 7 bases from V and 0 bases from J, with 12 bases between. CDR3 nucleotide sequence: TGTGCCAGTATAGACCCCAGGTTGAACACTGAAGCTTTCTTT. Its translation: CASIDPRLNTEAFF.

In its sample, this clone was seen once. The gene calls are TRBV28 and TRBJ1-5; 7 bases map to TRBD1. Germline V lookup: CDR1 MDHEN, CDR2 SYDVKM. The CDR3 covers 17 residues. V shed 0 bases and J 1 base; nucleotides not matched to a gene: 6. CDR3 loop: CASSLWGRGESNQPQHF. CDR3 nucleotides: TGTGCCAGCAGTTTATGGGGCAGGGGGGAAAGCAATCAGCCCCAGCATTTT.

The CDR3 coding sequence is TGTGCCAGCAGCAGGACAGGCATGAACACTGAAGCTTTCTTT. This sequence encodes CASSRTGMNTEAFF. This chain links TRBV6-2 or TRBV6-3 with TRBJ1-1; the match to TRBD1 covers 7 bases. Germline values: CDR1 MNHEY, CDR2 SVGEGT. This CDR3 region has 14 residues. Trimming cost V 6 bases and J 0 bases; bases outside gene matches: 4.

The genes are TRBV29-1 and TRBJ1-5; the match to TRBD1 covers 7 bases. The CDR3 runs to 13 residues. With V trimmed by 7 bases and J by 3 bases, 6 bases remained unmatched. CDR1 and CDR2 from the germline V gene are SQVTM and ANQGSEA. Written as DNA, the CDR3 is TGCAGCGCAGGGACAGATTACAATCAGCCCCAGCATTTT. Translated: CSAGTDYNQPQHF.

On this clone itself: The junction shows a germline mismatch at one end, possibly a read error. This chain joins TRBV4-1 and TRBJ1-2, with D maybe TRBD1 (6 bases). Germline lookup yields CDR1 MGHRA and CDR2 YSYEKL. The CDR3 covers 14 residues. This CDR3 reads CASSQVDEQGSHNF. Written as DNA, the CDR3 is TGCGCCAGCAGCCAAGTGGATGAACAGGGCTCTCATAACTTC.

The V call is TRBV5-1, the J call TRBJ2-1, with D maybe TRBD2 (6 bases). V dropped 2 bases and J dropped 5 bases, with 11 bases sitting between them. Germline V lookup: CDR1 SGHRS, CDR2 YFSETQ. The CDR3 has 14 residues. The chain's CDR3 is CASSFGASDNEQFF. The CDR3 coding sequence is TGCGCCAGCAGCTTTGGGGCTAGCGACAATGAGCAGTTCTTC. The full variable domain, completed using reference TRBV5-1 and TRBJ2-1, is KAGVTQTPRYLIKTRGQQVTLSCSPISGHRSVSWYQQTPGQGLQFLFEYFSETQRNKGNFPGRFSGRQFSNSRSEMNVSTLELGDSALYLCASSFGASDNEQFFGPGTRLTVL.

V and J are TRBV6-6 and TRBJ2-7, with 7 bases fitting TRBD1. Germline assignment: CDR1 MNHNY and CDR2 SVGAGI (reference sequence). The CDR3 extends over 13 amino acids. J was trimmed by 2 bases and V by 6 bases; bases with no gene match: 4. The CDR3 DNA is TGTGCCAGCAGCCGCGACAGGGCCTACGAGCAGTACTTC. It encodes CASSRDRAYEQYF.